These T cell receptor beta chains were read from a single sample in a study of identical twins. TCRdb used MiXCR to reprocess the 5' RACE reads, holding one entry per CDR3 protein. The table records approximately 1.8 million distinct CDR3 sequences, around 29% of them present only once. The specimen was cord blood. The receptors derive from a newborn girl in good health. Both conserved end residues are part of each CDR3. D genes are given only for firm matches. Clone sizes are given selectively: once, few, many, or a class where the clone is expanded.

d_call,cdr3_length,j_call,v_call,clone_size,cdr3_aa
.,15,TRBJ2-3,TRBV20-1,once,CSARKRPRGTDTQYF
TRBD2,16,TRBJ2-7,TRBV4-2,.,CASSLQGTSGGYEQYF
.,15,TRBJ2-5,TRBV27,.,CASSLAGASQETQYF
.,14,TRBJ2-5,TRBV3-1,.,CASRRTGSLETQYF
.,13,TRBJ2-5,TRBV6-1,.,CASSGVNQETQYF
TRBD1,18,TRBJ1-5,TRBV6-6,few,CASSTPDRRLGKNQPQHF
TRBD2,16,TRBJ2-5,TRBV12-5,.,CARTGAGGLYQETQYF
TRBD2,14,TRBJ2-1,TRBV9,few,CASSPWGGYNEQFF
.,19,TRBJ1-1,TRBV9,.,CASSVVPRWTEWMNTEAFF
.,11,TRBJ1-1,TRBV2,few,CASSVTAQAFF
.,13,TRBJ2-3,TRBV7-9,many,CAIGRNPTDTQYF
.,11,TRBJ2-4,TRBV7-2,.,CASSLVGLVYF
.,16,TRBJ2-7,TRBV29-1,many,CSVEGDTGGPSYEQYF
TRBD2,15,TRBJ2-7,TRBV28,few,CASSTLAGEHYEQYF
TRBD1,16,TRBJ1-2,TRBV7-9,.,CASSPWTGGANYGYTF
.,15,TRBJ2-3,TRBV11-2,.,CASSLVGRVADMQYF
TRBD1,16,TRBJ1-2,TRBV15,.,CATSSLRDSFNYGYTF
TRBD1,16,TRBJ1-1,TRBV7-9,few,CASSPIMGQRGTEAFF
.,13,TRBJ1-5,TRBV24-1,few,CATSEGSNQPQHF
TRBD2,13,TRBJ2-1,TRBV20-1,few,CSARAGLVGEQFF